This TCR beta chain was retrieved from a study of OX40 agonist ivuxolimab in advanced cancers. Overall study: Ivuxolimab was administered intravenously to patients at 0.01 to 10 mg/kg every 2 weeks. Allowance was made for prior anti-PD-1, anti-PD-L1 or anti-CTLA-4 therapy, and roughly 40% had some.

Germline CDR1 and CDR2: SGHDT and YYEEEE. V was trimmed by 2 bases and J by 3 bases, leaving 2 bases between them. The CDR3 runs to 12 residues. The protocol was immunoSEQ multiplex PCR, while the TCRdb copy is restricted to in-frame clones and leaves out a portion. The data show 86,000 or so clones, around 94% seen once. Autoimmune disease history or systemic immunosuppression barred patients. Sequenced material: CD4+ or CD8+ T cells sorted from blood, taken in a trial of the OX40 agonist ivuxolimab. This clonotype was sampled from an adult with an advanced solid tumor such as melanoma, head and neck, liver or kidney cancer. The V and J genes are TRBV5-6 and TRBJ2-2; no clear D gene. The CDR3 loop is CASSFDTGELFF. As DNA, the CDR3 is TGTGCCAGCAGCTTCGACACCGGGGAGCTGTTTTTT.